This T cell receptor beta chain was profiled in a study of identical twins. TCRdb processed the 5' RACE reads anew with MiXCR; each CDR3 protein has one entry. In the table there are 500,000 to 600,000 distinct CDR3 sequences, roughly 21% of which are singletons. Germline V gene sequence: CDR1 LGHDT, CDR2 YNNKEL (reference sequence). The junction had 15 bases not matched to a gene; V was cut back by 4 bases and J by 7 bases. This CDR3 is 17 amino acids long. Another study also made use of these data, one on T cells expressing NK-cell markers.

Sequenced material: CD4+ T cells sorted from blood. The chain has TRBV3-1 and TRBJ2-5; 10 bases line up with TRBD2. The source is a woman aged 18-35 years in good health. The CDR3 DNA reads as TGTGCCAGCAGCCGCTTTCAGCGGGGGGGCGGCGGTGGGACCCAGTACTTC. Translating it yields CASSRFQRGGGGGTQYF.